A selection of T cell receptor beta chains follows, all from one sample in a study of T cells in Graves' hyperthyroidism and ophthalmopathy. MiXCR, run by TCRdb on the multiplex PCR reads, gives a single entry per CDR3 protein. Of hundreds of thousands of distinct CDR3 sequences listed, roughly 14% are singletons. Sequenced input: blood. The source of these receptors is a woman under 30 with Graves' hyperthyroidism. CDR3s include the opening cysteine and the closing phenylalanine or tryptophan. A D gene is named only where the DNA matches it firmly. Clone size is not always given. Where it is, it says once, few, many or a class for expanded clones.

V gene	J gene	D gene	clone size	CDR3 protein	CDR3 DNA
TRBV28	TRBJ1-1	.	many	CASNRASLPNTEAFF	TGTGCCAGCAATAGGGCCAGCCTACCAAACACTGAAGCTTTCTTT
TRBV2	TRBJ2-2	.	many	CASSEVYTGELFF	TGTGCCAGCAGTGAAGTTTACACCGGGGAGCTGTTTTTT
TRBV3-1	TRBJ2-1	TRBD2	many	CASSRTAGTSVYNEQFF	TGTGCCAGCAGCCGAACAGCGGGGACTAGCGTCTACAATGAGCAGTTCTTC
TRBV7-2	TRBJ1-2	.	many	CASSLAGVGYGYTF	TGTGCCAGCAGCTTAGCAGGGGTCGGGTATGGCTACACCTTC
TRBV7-9	TRBJ1-1	TRBD1	.	CASSPHRGRNTEAFF	TGTGCCAGCAGCCCGCACAGGGGGCGGAACACTGAAGCTTTCTTT
TRBV28	TRBJ1-1	TRBD1	many	CASILSGTGGGEAFF	TGTGCCAGCATCCTCTCCGGGACAGGGGGCGGAGAAGCTTTCTTT
TRBV20-1	TRBJ2-7	.	many	CSAPGILLSSYEQYF	TGCAGTGCCCCAGGTATACTCCTGAGCTCCTACGAGCAGTACTTC
TRBV15	TRBJ2-6	.	few	CATSRGTGTGANVLTF	TGTGCCACCAGCAGAGGTACAGGGACTGGGGCCAACGTCCTGACTTTC
TRBV6-1	TRBJ2-7	.	many	CASSELHEQYF	TGTGCCAGCAGTGAGTTGCACGAGCAGTACTTC
TRBV20-1	TRBJ2-1	TRBD2	few	CSAQPGRKPFSSYNEQFF	TGCAGTGCACAGCCCGGGAGGAAGCCATTCAGCTCCTACAATGAGCAGTTCTTC
TRBV24-1	TRBJ2-5	.	.	CATSDRDRQETQYF	TGTGCCACCAGTGATAGGGACCGGCAAGAGACCCAGTACTTC
TRBV6-2/TRBV6-3	TRBJ1-5	.	many	CASSPWGTGASNQPQHF	TGTGCCAGCAGCCCCTGGGGGACGGGTGCAAGCAATCAGCCCCAGCATTTT
TRBV7-2	TRBJ1-2	TRBD1	many	CASSYDRGTGYNYGYTF	TGTGCCAGCAGCTACGATAGGGGGACAGGTTATAACTATGGCTACACCTTC
TRBV12-3/TRBV12-4	TRBJ2-3	TRBD1	.	CASGTGTGGSTDTQYF	TGTGCCAGCGGAACCGGGACAGGGGGGTCCACAGATACGCAGTATTTT
TRBV7-9	TRBJ1-2	.	.	CASSLSLPRGNYGYTF	TGTGCCAGCAGCTTATCCCTTCCAAGGGGTAACTATGGCTACACCTTC
TRBV5-1	TRBJ2-7	TRBD2	many	CASSLASGRTYEQYF	TGCGCCAGCAGCTTGGCCAGCGGGAGAACCTACGAGCAGTACTTC
TRBV11-2	TRBJ1-3	.	many	CASSLESSNSGNTIYF	TGTGCCAGCAGCTTAGAGTCGTCTAACTCTGGAAACACCATATATTTT
TRBV19	TRBJ1-1	TRBD1	.	CASNLRTGMNTEAFF	TGTGCCAGTAATCTCCGGACAGGTATGAACACTGAAGCTTTCTTT
TRBV29-1	TRBJ2-1	.	many	CSVAVLGGSYNEQFF	TGCAGCGTTGCCGTACTAGGAGGGTCCTACAATGAGCAGTTCTTC
TRBV9	TRBJ2-1	.	.	CASRGPGGDEQFF	TGTGCCAGCAGGGGACCGGGGGGCGATGAGCAGTTCTTC
TRBV19	TRBJ2-3	.	.	CASSVSQPDTQYF	TGTGCCAGTAGTGTTAGCCAGCCGGATACGCAATATTTT
TRBV3-1	TRBJ2-6	.	.	CASGNSGANVLTF	TGTGCCAGCGGAAACTCTGGGGCCAACGTCCTGACTTTC
TRBV7-9	TRBJ1-6	.	.	CASSLGLAPLHF	TGTGCCAGCAGCTTAGGACTTGCACCCCTCCACTTT
TRBV2	TRBJ1-6	.	.	CASSEGRTYNSPLHF	TGTGCCAGCAGTGAAGGCAGAACCTATAATTCACCCCTCCACTTT
TRBV6-6	TRBJ2-3	.	many	CASSYYSAPGTDTQYF	TGTGCCAGCAGTTACTATAGCGCCCCTGGGACAGATACGCAGTATTTT
TRBV2	TRBJ2-3	.	many	CASSEWVGTDTQYF	TGTGCCAGCAGTGAATGGGTGGGGACAGATACGCAGTATTTT
TRBV14	TRBJ1-2	.	.	CASSNEPGRLHGYTF	TGTGCCAGCAGTAACGAACCGGGGAGGTTGCATGGCTACACCTTC
TRBV25-1	TRBJ1-1	TRBD1	many	CASSEAGGSVTEAFF	TGTGCCAGCAGTGAGGCAGGGGGGTCGGTCACTGAAGCTTTCTTT
TRBV7-8	TRBJ1-1	.	.	CASTLGRAGTEAFF	TGTGCCAGCACCCTAGGGAGGGCCGGCACTGAAGCTTTCTTT
TRBV20-1	TRBJ2-7	.	many	CSARLAQYEQYF	TGCAGTGCTAGGCTAGCGCAGTACGAGCAGTACTTC
TRBV15	TRBJ2-3	TRBD1	few	CATRPGQLFTDTQYF	TGTGCCACCAGACCGGGACAGTTGTTCACAGATACGCAGTATTTT
TRBV6-1	TRBJ1-1	.	many	CASSPRGGKNTEAFF	TGTGCCAGCAGCCCCCGGGGGGGTAAGAACACTGAAGCTTTCTTT
TRBV12-3/TRBV12-4	TRBJ1-1	.	few	CASSFRQGYTEAFF	TGTGCCAGCAGTTTCAGGCAGGGATACACTGAAGCTTTCTTT
TRBV7-2	TRBJ2-5	TRBD2	.	CASSEGLALQTETQYF	TGTGCCAGCAGCGAAGGACTAGCCCTCCAAACGGAGACCCAGTACTTC
TRBV11-1	TRBJ2-6	.	few	CASSPRRVRTPFSGANVLTF	TGTGCCAGCAGCCCGCGCCGTGTGAGGACACCCTTCTCTGGGGCCAACGTCCTGACTTTC
TRBV7-2	TRBJ2-4	TRBD1	many	CASSFRDRGNIQYF	TGTGCCAGCAGCTTCAGGGACAGGGGAAACATTCAGTACTTC
TRBV3-1	TRBJ2-1	.	many	CASSQDPSSSEQFF	TGTGCCAGCAGCCAAGATCCTAGCAGTAGTGAGCAGTTCTTC
TRBV9	TRBJ2-5	.	.	CANSPPGRAETQYF	TGTGCCAACAGCCCCCCAGGCAGGGCCGAGACCCAGTACTTC
TRBV10-3	TRBJ2-5	TRBD1	many	CAISEGATGEETQYF	TGTGCCATCAGTGAGGGGGCCACAGGGGAAGAGACCCAGTACTTC